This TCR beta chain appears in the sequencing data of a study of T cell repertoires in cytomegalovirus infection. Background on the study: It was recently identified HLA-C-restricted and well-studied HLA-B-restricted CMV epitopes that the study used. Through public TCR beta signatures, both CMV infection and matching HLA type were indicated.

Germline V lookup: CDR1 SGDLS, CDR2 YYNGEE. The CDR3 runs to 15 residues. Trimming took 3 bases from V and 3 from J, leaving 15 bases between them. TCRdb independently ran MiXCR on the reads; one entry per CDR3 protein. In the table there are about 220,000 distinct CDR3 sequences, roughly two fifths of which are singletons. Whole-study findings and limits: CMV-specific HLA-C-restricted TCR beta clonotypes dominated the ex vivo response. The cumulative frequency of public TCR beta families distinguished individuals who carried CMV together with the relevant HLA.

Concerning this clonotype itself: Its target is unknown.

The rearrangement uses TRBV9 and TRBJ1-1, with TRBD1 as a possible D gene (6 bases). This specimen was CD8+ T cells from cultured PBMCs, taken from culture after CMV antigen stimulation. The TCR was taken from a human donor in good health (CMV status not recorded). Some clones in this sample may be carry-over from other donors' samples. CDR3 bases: TGTGCCAGCAGCGCTACCGGGACACTCGACACTGAAGCTTTCTTT. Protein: CASSATGTLDTEAFF.